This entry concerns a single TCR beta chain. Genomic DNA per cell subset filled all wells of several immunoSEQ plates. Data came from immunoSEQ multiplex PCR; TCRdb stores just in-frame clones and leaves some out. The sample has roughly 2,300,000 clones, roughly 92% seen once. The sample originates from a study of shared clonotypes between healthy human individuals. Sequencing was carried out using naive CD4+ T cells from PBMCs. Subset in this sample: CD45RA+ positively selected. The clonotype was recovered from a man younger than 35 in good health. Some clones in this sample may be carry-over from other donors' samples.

The CDR3 coding sequence is TGTGCCAGCAGTGGATCGGGACACCCCTACTACAATGAGCAGTTCTTC. Translating gives CASSGSGHPYYNEQFF. V and J are TRBV27 and TRBJ2-1, with D possibly TRBD1 on 6 matching bases. Germline loops: CDR1 MNHEY, CDR2 SMNVEV (reference sequence). The V gene lost 5 bases and the J gene lost 3 bases, with 17 bases spanning the gap. The CDR3 totals 16 residues.